This T cell receptor beta chain is drawn from a study of graft-versus-host responses after intestinal transplantation (dated by TCRdb to about 2021). Context from the whole study: The transplants that recipients got were multivisceral, liver-intestinal, or isolated intestinal. Every recipient was given anti-thymocyte globulin induction, then maintenance tacrolimus and steroids for around three years. Bulk TCR-beta CDR3 sequencing was used to track graft-versus-host and host-versus-graft alloreactive T cell clones in the graft, circulation and bone marrow after intestinal transplantation. Alloreactive clones were identified by sequencing pre-transplant mixed lymphocyte reaction products and comparing these products with unstimulated pre-transplant donor and recipient T cells. The cohort enrolled approximately 24 intestinal transplant recipients, one of whom was a retransplant, and a few patients without pretransplant specimens were excluded. A peak of at least 4% donor T cells among recipient peripheral blood mononuclear cells was the definition used for donor T cell macrochimerism. Rather than being sequenced by the commercial service, samples from a few later patients were sequenced in-house on an Illumina MiSeq and processed with MiXCR.

What the research found in general, with its limitations: Early after transplant, peak levels of circulating GvH clones were found to be associated with declines in HvG clones. The relatively low number and heterogeneity of intestinal transplant patients limited the conclusions. GvH clones were detected in recipient bone marrow, and some appeared earlier in ileal mucosa or blood, consistent with an intestinal mucosal origin. High GvH to HvG T cell clonal ratios were observed in the allografts of patients with donor T cell macrochimerism.

The CDR3 measures 14 amino acids from cysteine to phenylalanine. CDR3 DNA is the only sequence kept; it has 42 bases, read in frame from the first base. The germline V gene encodes CDR1 MNHNS and CDR2 SASEGT. V has 7 bases trimmed and J has 4 bases trimmed; junction bases matching no gene number 5. The sample's time point, from its label and the paper: cells obtained before transplantation from donor or recipient. CD3+CD4+ and CD3+CD8+ populations were FACS-sorted from unstimulated pre-transplant donor and recipient cells taken from spleen or lymph nodes. Library generation was performed with the immunoSEQ multiplex PCR assay. For most patients, genomic DNA was isolated with the Qiagen DNeasy Blood and Tissue Kit and shipped frozen to Adaptive Biotechnologies for TCR sequencing. For most patients, high-throughput TCR-beta CDR3 sequencing of genomic DNA was performed by Adaptive Biotechnologies. Concerning the study's data processing: Adaptive's ImmunoSEQ software supplied the TCR sequencing data for 18 patients, while MiXCR and VDJtools were used to process a few other patients. To correct CD4 versus CD8 sorting errors, sequences present in both subsets at a frequency ratio below 5:1 were removed. Because the origin of CDR3 nucleotide sequences shared between donor and recipient could not be assigned, those sequences were removed. At least 2-fold expansion over unstimulated cells and a minimum CFSE-low frequency of 0.002% (template counts) or 0.001% (read counts) were required for clones to be classified as alloreactive. A clone was considered mappable if detected in the sequenced pre-transplant spleen, lymph node, or MLR CFSE-low populations of the donor or recipient. The cumulative frequency of alloreactive clones was calculated as a percentage of all sequences, weighted by copy number. TCRdb took this table from immuneACCESS and kept in-frame rearrangements with V and J called. Such tables lack part of the clones; where checked against another copy, unresolved V genes explain under half of the gap, and the rest is unexplained. V and J calls and clone size are as listed in that table; D and trimming were resolved from the DNA. In this sample the table shows 130,000 or so clones, 80% to 95% of which occur a single time. The ten largest make up roughly 0.2% of the sample.

A word on this clone: Its antigen target is currently unknown. No base quality information exists; no much larger clone differs at one position.

This clonotype was obtained from a human donor who received an intestinal transplant. The source was unstimulated CD4+ T cells sorted from spleen or lymph node cells, collected before intestinal transplant. The chain is made from TRBV6-1 and TRBJ2-7, with TRBD1 matching 12 junction bases. The nucleotide sequence reads TGTGCCAGCACCGGGGACAGGGGGCTTTACGAGCAGTACTTC. This yields the protein CASTGDRGLYEQYF.